The clone carrying this TCR beta chain appeared a few times. This CDR3 contains 15 residues. Germline V lookup: CDR1 SGHRS, CDR2 YFSETQ. Trimming removed 7 bases from V and 7 bases from J; junction bases left unmatched: 12. The data were obtained in a study of T-cell reconstitution after alpha-beta-depleted transplantation in children. The authors prepared the TCRbeta library with unique molecular identifiers. Each CDR3 protein gets one entry after TCRdb re-called the PCR reads with MiXCR. This sample has 500,000 to 600,000 distinct CDR3 sequences, with roughly 18% found just once. The chain has TRBV5-1 and TRBJ1-1; TRBD1 aligns across 11 bases. The TCR was taken from a human donor who donated a stem cell graft to a child with acute lymphoblastic leukemia. The sequences come from PBMCs from the stem cell graft donor, collected from the stem cell graft. The CDR3 bases are TGCGCCAGCGGCAAGTGGACAGGGGGCCTCTATGAAGCTTTCTTT. It specifies CASGKWTGGLYEAFF.